This T cell receptor beta chain stems from a study of vaccination and CD4 T cells after COVID-19. As for the study in general: Stimuli were overlapping spike peptide pools of SARS-CoV-2 and three common cold coronaviruses (HCoV-NL63, HCoV-OC43, HCoV-229E).

Stated treatment: approximately 9-day PBMC culture with coronavirus spike peptide pools or control peptides (ViraFEST assay). The Oncomine TCR Beta short-read assay sequenced DNA from cultured CD4+ T cells. Each CDR3 protein is one row after TCRdb ran MiXCR on the PCR reads. The sample carries under 20,000 distinct CDR3 sequences, around 52% recorded once. This clonotype was observed once. As yet, its antigen is unknown. The CDR3 spans 15 residues. Trimming shortened V by 0 bases and J by 4 bases, and 10 bases separated the two germline ends. Germline CDR1 reads LGHNA; CDR2 reads YSLEER. The clonotype was recovered from a human donor who had recovered from COVID-19. Material for sequencing was CD4+ T cells from blood, cultured in vitro. The genes are TRBV4-3 and TRBJ1-3; D possibly corresponds to TRBD1 (5 bases). In nucleotides, the CDR3 is TGCGCCAGCAGCCAAGATGCAGGGTTAGGAAACACCATATATTTT. It encodes CASSQDAGLGNTIYF.